A selection of T cell receptor beta chains follows, all from one sample in a study of T cells after yellow fever vaccination. TCRdb processed the 5' RACE reads anew with MiXCR; each CDR3 protein has one entry. The data show tens of thousands of distinct CDR3 sequences, with about 7.4% seen just once and roughly 31% held by the top ten. Sequenced material: CD8+ T cells sorted from PBMCs, taken more than 13 days after the first yellow fever vaccination. Receptors were obtained from a man between 18 and 35 years old who received the YFV17D yellow fever vaccine. Both conserved end residues are part of each CDR3. D genes are given only for firm matches. Where a row states a size, it is once, few, many or the class of an expanded clone; other rows omit it.

CDR3 length	D gene	V gene	clone size	J gene	CDR3 DNA	CDR3 protein
14	TRBD2	TRBV27	many	TRBJ2-7	TGTGCCAGCAGTCTAGCGGGGGGAGCCTACGAGCAGTACTTC	CASSLAGGAYEQYF
17	TRBD1	TRBV25-1	few	TRBJ2-3	TGTGCCAGCAGTGAATGGGGGACAGCCACTAGCACAGATACGCAGTATTTT	CASSEWGTATSTDTQYF
16	.	TRBV19	many	TRBJ1-1	TGTGCCAGTAGTATAGAGGGGGGAAACTTGAACACTGAAGCTTTCTTT	CASSIEGGNLNTEAFF
17	TRBD1	TRBV4-2	many	TRBJ2-1	TGTGCCAGCAGCCAAGGTAGGGACAGGTCATTCTACAATGAGCAGTTCTTC	CASSQGRDRSFYNEQFF
16	TRBD2	TRBV7-8	many	TRBJ2-3	TGTGCCAGCAGCTCCTTAGCGGGGGGGCGTGTAGATACGCAGTATTTT	CASSSLAGGRVDTQYF
15	TRBD1	TRBV7-9	many	TRBJ2-5	TGTGCCAGCAGCGCTGCCCAGGGGGTGAAGGAGACCCAGTACTTC	CASSAAQGVKETQYF
10	.	TRBV20-1	many	TRBJ2-3	TGCAGTGCTAAGGCAGATACGCAGTATTTT	CSAKADTQYF
18	TRBD2	TRBV27	many	TRBJ2-3	TGTGCCAGCAGCTCATTAGCGGGGTATGCCGGGGGCACAGATACGCAGTATTTT	CASSSLAGYAGGTDTQYF
16	.	TRBV5-6	many	TRBJ1-2	TGTGCCAGCAGCTTGGGCGGGGGAGACCAGAACTATGGCTACACCTTC	CASSLGGGDQNYGYTF
12	.	TRBV29-1	.	TRBJ2-5	TGCAGCGTTGAAGACGGGGCGGGGACCCAGTACTTC	CSVEDGAGTQYF
16	TRBD2	TRBV15	many	TRBJ2-1	TGTGCCACCAGCAGAAGAGCGGGGCACTCCTACAATGAGCAGTTCTTC	CATSRRAGHSYNEQFF
13	.	TRBV12-3/TRBV12-4	many	TRBJ1-5	TGTGCCAGCAGTTATACAGACAATCAGCCCCAGCATTTT	CASSYTDNQPQHF
17	.	TRBV7-8	many	TRBJ2-2	TGTGCCAGCAGCCACTCCTTCCGGACTCTGAACACCGGGGAGCTGTTTTTT	CASSHSFRTLNTGELFF
14	.	TRBV20-1	.	TRBJ1-1	TGCAGTGCTAGAGGGAACAGGGTGAACACTGAAGCTTTCTTT	CSARGNRVNTEAFF
15	TRBD2	TRBV28	many	TRBJ2-1	TGTGCCAGCAGTTTAGTCGCGGGGGGCTACAATGAGCAGTTCTTC	CASSLVAGGYNEQFF
15	.	TRBV6-5	many	TRBJ2-1	TGTGCCAGCAGTCTCCATGCGGGGAAAGGCAATGAGCAGTTCTTC	CASSLHAGKGNEQFF
13	.	TRBV12-3/TRBV12-4	many	TRBJ1-1	TGTGCCAGCAGCAATACAAGAAACACTGAAGCTTTCTTT	CASSNTRNTEAFF
16	TRBD1	TRBV20-1	many	TRBJ2-3	TGCAGTGCTAGTAGGGGGACAGGGGGGCGGTTTGGTACGCAGTATTTT	CSASRGTGGRFGTQYF
16	.	TRBV4-3	many	TRBJ2-5	TGCGCCAGCAGCCAAGATGAATGGACAGAGCAAGAGACCCAGTACTTC	CASSQDEWTEQETQYF
12	.	TRBV28	few	TRBJ1-1	TGTGCCAGCCTATGGGGGAACACTGAAGCTTTCTTT	CASLWGNTEAFF
16	TRBD1	TRBV5-6	few	TRBJ1-6	TGTGCCAGCAGCCATGCCGGACAGGGCGCCAATTCACCCCTCCACTTT	CASSHAGQGANSPLHF
14	.	TRBV6-1	.	TRBJ2-1	TGTGCCACTTCAGAGTGGGGCTCCTACAATGAGCAGTTCTTC	CATSEWGSYNEQFF
10	.	TRBV12-3/TRBV12-4	many	TRBJ2-1	TGTGCCAGCAGTTCGAGGGAGCAGTTCTTC	CASSSREQFF
15	.	TRBV4-2	many	TRBJ1-1	TGTGCCAGCAGCCAAGATCCCGGTTTGAACACTGAAGCTTTCTTT	CASSQDPGLNTEAFF
14	.	TRBV29-1	many	TRBJ2-1	TGCAGCCACTCCGGGACATTGATCTGGGATGAGCAGTTCTTC	CSHSGTLIWDEQFF
13	.	TRBV9	many	TRBJ1-2	TGTGCCAGCAGCGTAGAACCGAACTATGGCTACACCTTC	CASSVEPNYGYTF
13	.	TRBV9	.	TRBJ2-3	TGTGCCAGCATCACAACAGGCACAGATACGCAGTATTTT	CASITTGTDTQYF
14	.	TRBV20-1	many	TRBJ2-7	TGCAGTGCCGCTGACTGGAGACTAGCCTACGAGCAGTACTTC	CSAADWRLAYEQYF
16	.	TRBV4-3	many	TRBJ2-2	TGCGCCAGCAGCCAAGATTTGGGACACGAAACCGGGGAGCTGTTTTTT	CASSQDLGHETGELFF
19	TRBD2	TRBV10-3	.	TRBJ2-1	TGTGCCATCAGTGAGTCCGGGACTAGCGGGGAAATCTACTACAATGAGCAGTTCTTC	CAISESGTSGEIYYNEQFF
13	.	TRBV19	many	TRBJ2-3	TGTGCCCCTACGGGGGGCAACACAGATACGCAGTATTTT	CAPTGGNTDTQYF
10	.	TRBV20-1	many	TRBJ2-5	TGCAGTGCTAGAGGAGAGACCCAGTACTTC	CSARGETQYF
16	.	TRBV27	few	TRBJ2-7	TGTGCCAGCAGTTTATGGGGGGGAGGGGGCGTTTACGAGCAGTACTTC	CASSLWGGGGVYEQYF
13	TRBD1	TRBV29-1	many	TRBJ1-2	TGCAGCGTTGAGAGGACAGGGTCTTTTGGCTACACCTTC	CSVERTGSFGYTF
13	.	TRBV24-1	many	TRBJ2-1	TGTGCCACCAGTGATTTCGCGGCGGATGAGCAGTTCTTC	CATSDFAADEQFF
15	.	TRBV4-3	many	TRBJ2-5	TGCGCCAGCAGCCAAGGGCAGAGGGACCAAGAGACCCAGTACTTC	CASSQGQRDQETQYF
14	TRBD1	TRBV27	many	TRBJ2-7	TGTGCCAGCAGTTCCGGACAGGGGGACTACGAGCAGTACTTC	CASSSGQGDYEQYF
16	TRBD2	TRBV4-2	many	TRBJ2-1	TGTGCCAGCAGTTATTCGAGCGGGGGGGTTGCCGATGAGCAGTTCTTC	CASSYSSGGVADEQFF
12	.	TRBV5-1	many	TRBJ1-1	TGCGCCAGCAGCCTCCCGGGCACTGAAGCTTTCTTT	CASSLPGTEAFF
15	.	TRBV4-1	many	TRBJ1-2	TGCGCCAGCAGCCAGGGCCCTGTGGTCTTCGGTGGCTACACCTTC	CASSQGPVVFGGYTF
15	.	TRBV6-2/TRBV6-3	many	TRBJ2-1	TGTGCCAGCAGTTACTCGATTGAGCTCTACAATGAGCAGTTCTTC	CASSYSIELYNEQFF
18	.	TRBV19	many	TRBJ2-2	TGTGCCAGTAGTACCCTTATTTTGGGCCAAGAACCCACCGGGGAGCTGTTTTTT	CASSTLILGQEPTGELFF
16	TRBD2	TRBV7-7	many	TRBJ2-2	TGTGCTAGCAGCTTAGCGGGGTCAGAGAACACCGGGGAGCTGTTTTTT	CASSLAGSENTGELFF
16	.	TRBV5-1	many	TRBJ2-3	TGCGCCAGCAGCCCCCAAGCTAATCCTAGCACAGATACGCAGTATTTT	CASSPQANPSTDTQYF
15	.	TRBV4-3	.	TRBJ2-2	TGCGCCAGCAGCCAAGAGTCCCCGAGCTCCGGGGAGCTGTTTTTT	CASSQESPSSGELFF
14	TRBD1	TRBV15	many	TRBJ1-1	TGTGCCACCAGCATCAGGGGGCAGGGCACTGAAGCTTTCTTT	CATSIRGQGTEAFF
14	.	TRBV18	many	TRBJ2-7	TGTGCCAGCTCACCACGGGCAGGACACTACGAGCAGTACTTC	CASSPRAGHYEQYF
13	.	TRBV5-1	many	TRBJ2-1	TGCGCCAGCAGCTTGTTCCCCTACAATGAGCAGTTCTTC	CASSLFPYNEQFF
15	.	TRBV7-8	many	TRBJ1-1	TGTGCCAGCAGCTTATTTGAAGGAGCGAACACTGAAGCTTTCTTT	CASSLFEGANTEAFF
15	TRBD1	TRBV12-3/TRBV12-4	few	TRBJ2-2	TGTGCCAGCAGTCCAACAGGGGCGAACACCGGGGAGCTGTTTTTT	CASSPTGANTGELFF
16	TRBD2	TRBV19	many	TRBJ2-5	TGTGCCAGTAGTACCGGGACTAGCGGGGGTAGGGAGACCCAGTACTTC	CASSTGTSGGRETQYF
13	TRBD1	TRBV27	.	TRBJ2-7	TGTGCCAGCAGTTTGGGACAGGGTCAAGAGCAGTACTTC	CASSLGQGQEQYF
15	.	TRBV4-1	many	TRBJ2-5	TGCGCCAGCAGCCAAGACCCGCTACCAAAGGAGACCCAGTACTTC	CASSQDPLPKETQYF